This TCR beta chain was observed in a study of T cell changes during pregnancy in multiple sclerosis. This clone was picked up one time. The table came from immunoSEQ multiplex PCR; TCRdb's copy has only in-frame clones and leaves some out. The sample contains 50,000 to 55,000 clones, about 90% of which appear only once. The length of the CDR3 is 16 residues. Germline V gene data show CDR1 as SEHNR and CDR2 as FQNEAQ (reference sequence). V lost 5 bases and J lost 5; bases outside the gene matches: 8. The receptor comes from a female donor with multiple sclerosis, enrolled in a pregnancy study. The starting material was CD4+ T cells from peripheral blood mononuclear cells, obtained after pregnancy. This chain connects TRBV7-9 to TRBJ2-3; the match to TRBD2 covers 12 bases. CDR3 DNA: TGTGCCAGCAGCCGATGGACTAGCGGGACCGGAGATACGCAGTATTTT. Protein sequence: CASSRWTSGTGDTQYF.